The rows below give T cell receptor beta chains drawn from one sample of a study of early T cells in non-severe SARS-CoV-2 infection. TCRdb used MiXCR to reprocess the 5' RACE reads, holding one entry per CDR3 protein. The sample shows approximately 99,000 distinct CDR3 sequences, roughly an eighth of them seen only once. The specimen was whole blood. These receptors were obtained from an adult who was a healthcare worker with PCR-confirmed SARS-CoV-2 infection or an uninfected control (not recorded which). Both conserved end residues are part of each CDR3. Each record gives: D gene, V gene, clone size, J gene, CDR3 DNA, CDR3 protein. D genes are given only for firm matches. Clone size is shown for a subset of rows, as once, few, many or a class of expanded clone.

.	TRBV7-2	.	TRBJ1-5	TGTGCCAGCAGCTTTGGAAGGGGTCCCCAGCATTTT	CASSFGRGPQHF
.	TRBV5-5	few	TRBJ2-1	TGTGCCAGCAGCATCTCCCCAGCCCGGGATGAGCAGTTCTTC	CASSISPARDEQFF
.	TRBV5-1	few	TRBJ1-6	TGCGCCAGCAGCCCGGTACAGGGTAATGGTAATTCACCCCTCCACTTT	CASSPVQGNGNSPLHF
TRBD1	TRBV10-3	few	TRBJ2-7	TGTGCCATCAGTGAACGGCAGGGGGCATCCTACGAGCAGTACTTC	CAISERQGASYEQYF
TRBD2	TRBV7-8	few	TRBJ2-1	TGTGCCAGCAGCCAAACTAGCGGGGGCGTCTCCTACAATGAGCAGTTCTTC	CASSQTSGGVSYNEQFF
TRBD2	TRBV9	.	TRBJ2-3	TGTGCCAGCCAGATGGGTAGCGGGGGTGTTTCAGATACGCAGTATTTT	CASQMGSGGVSDTQYF
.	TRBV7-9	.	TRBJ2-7	TGTGCCAGCAGCTCGCACGGGCCATTCTACGAGCAGTACTTC	CASSSHGPFYEQYF
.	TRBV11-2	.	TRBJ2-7	TGTGCCAGCAGCTCGGGACTGCGCTCCTACGAGCAGTACTTC	CASSSGLRSYEQYF
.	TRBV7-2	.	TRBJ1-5	TGTGCCAGCAGCTTGAAGTTGAGTCAGCCCCAGCATTTT	CASSLKLSQPQHF
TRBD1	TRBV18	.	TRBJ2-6	TGTGCCAGCTCATCTCGGACAGGGAAGACCTCTGGGGCCAACGTCCTGATTTTC	CASSSRTGKTSGANVLIF
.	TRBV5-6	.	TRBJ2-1	TGTGCCAGCAGCTTTCGAAGTGGGTTCAATGAGCAGTTCTTC	CASSFRSGFNEQFF
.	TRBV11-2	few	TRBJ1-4	TGTGCCAGCAGCGCGCGGAATGCCAGGCGGGATGAAAAACTGTTTTTT	CASSARNARRDEKLFF
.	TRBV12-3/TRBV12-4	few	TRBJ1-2	TGTGCCAGCAGTTTCGATCTCGCAGGGCCCTATGGCTACACCTTC	CASSFDLAGPYGYTF
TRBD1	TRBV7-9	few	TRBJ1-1	TGTGCCAGCAGCCCAATGACAGGGGTGGCCACTGAAGCTTTCTTT	CASSPMTGVATEAFF
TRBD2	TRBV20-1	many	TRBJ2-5	TGCAGTGCTAGAGATTTGGGACTAGCGGCGTTTGGGGAGACCCAGTACTTC	CSARDLGLAAFGETQYF
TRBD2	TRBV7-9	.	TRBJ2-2	TGTGCTTTGCGGGAGAAGGCTAACACCGGGGAGCTGTTTTTT	CALREKANTGELFF
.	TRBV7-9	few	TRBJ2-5	TGTGCCAGCAGCTTAGGATCGGGGCCCCAAGAGACCCAGTACTTC	CASSLGSGPQETQYF
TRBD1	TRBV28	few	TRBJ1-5	TGTGCCAGCTACTCCGCCTGGACAGGGCCAAATCAGCCCCAGCATTTT	CASYSAWTGPNQPQHF
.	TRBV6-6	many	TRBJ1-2	TGTGCCAGCAGTTCCCCGGACAGAGCTAACTATGGCTACACCTTC	CASSSPDRANYGYTF
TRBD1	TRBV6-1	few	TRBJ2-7	TGTGCCAGCGCAGATCAAGGCATGGGACAGGGCTTGTACGAGCAGTACTTC	CASADQGMGQGLYEQYF